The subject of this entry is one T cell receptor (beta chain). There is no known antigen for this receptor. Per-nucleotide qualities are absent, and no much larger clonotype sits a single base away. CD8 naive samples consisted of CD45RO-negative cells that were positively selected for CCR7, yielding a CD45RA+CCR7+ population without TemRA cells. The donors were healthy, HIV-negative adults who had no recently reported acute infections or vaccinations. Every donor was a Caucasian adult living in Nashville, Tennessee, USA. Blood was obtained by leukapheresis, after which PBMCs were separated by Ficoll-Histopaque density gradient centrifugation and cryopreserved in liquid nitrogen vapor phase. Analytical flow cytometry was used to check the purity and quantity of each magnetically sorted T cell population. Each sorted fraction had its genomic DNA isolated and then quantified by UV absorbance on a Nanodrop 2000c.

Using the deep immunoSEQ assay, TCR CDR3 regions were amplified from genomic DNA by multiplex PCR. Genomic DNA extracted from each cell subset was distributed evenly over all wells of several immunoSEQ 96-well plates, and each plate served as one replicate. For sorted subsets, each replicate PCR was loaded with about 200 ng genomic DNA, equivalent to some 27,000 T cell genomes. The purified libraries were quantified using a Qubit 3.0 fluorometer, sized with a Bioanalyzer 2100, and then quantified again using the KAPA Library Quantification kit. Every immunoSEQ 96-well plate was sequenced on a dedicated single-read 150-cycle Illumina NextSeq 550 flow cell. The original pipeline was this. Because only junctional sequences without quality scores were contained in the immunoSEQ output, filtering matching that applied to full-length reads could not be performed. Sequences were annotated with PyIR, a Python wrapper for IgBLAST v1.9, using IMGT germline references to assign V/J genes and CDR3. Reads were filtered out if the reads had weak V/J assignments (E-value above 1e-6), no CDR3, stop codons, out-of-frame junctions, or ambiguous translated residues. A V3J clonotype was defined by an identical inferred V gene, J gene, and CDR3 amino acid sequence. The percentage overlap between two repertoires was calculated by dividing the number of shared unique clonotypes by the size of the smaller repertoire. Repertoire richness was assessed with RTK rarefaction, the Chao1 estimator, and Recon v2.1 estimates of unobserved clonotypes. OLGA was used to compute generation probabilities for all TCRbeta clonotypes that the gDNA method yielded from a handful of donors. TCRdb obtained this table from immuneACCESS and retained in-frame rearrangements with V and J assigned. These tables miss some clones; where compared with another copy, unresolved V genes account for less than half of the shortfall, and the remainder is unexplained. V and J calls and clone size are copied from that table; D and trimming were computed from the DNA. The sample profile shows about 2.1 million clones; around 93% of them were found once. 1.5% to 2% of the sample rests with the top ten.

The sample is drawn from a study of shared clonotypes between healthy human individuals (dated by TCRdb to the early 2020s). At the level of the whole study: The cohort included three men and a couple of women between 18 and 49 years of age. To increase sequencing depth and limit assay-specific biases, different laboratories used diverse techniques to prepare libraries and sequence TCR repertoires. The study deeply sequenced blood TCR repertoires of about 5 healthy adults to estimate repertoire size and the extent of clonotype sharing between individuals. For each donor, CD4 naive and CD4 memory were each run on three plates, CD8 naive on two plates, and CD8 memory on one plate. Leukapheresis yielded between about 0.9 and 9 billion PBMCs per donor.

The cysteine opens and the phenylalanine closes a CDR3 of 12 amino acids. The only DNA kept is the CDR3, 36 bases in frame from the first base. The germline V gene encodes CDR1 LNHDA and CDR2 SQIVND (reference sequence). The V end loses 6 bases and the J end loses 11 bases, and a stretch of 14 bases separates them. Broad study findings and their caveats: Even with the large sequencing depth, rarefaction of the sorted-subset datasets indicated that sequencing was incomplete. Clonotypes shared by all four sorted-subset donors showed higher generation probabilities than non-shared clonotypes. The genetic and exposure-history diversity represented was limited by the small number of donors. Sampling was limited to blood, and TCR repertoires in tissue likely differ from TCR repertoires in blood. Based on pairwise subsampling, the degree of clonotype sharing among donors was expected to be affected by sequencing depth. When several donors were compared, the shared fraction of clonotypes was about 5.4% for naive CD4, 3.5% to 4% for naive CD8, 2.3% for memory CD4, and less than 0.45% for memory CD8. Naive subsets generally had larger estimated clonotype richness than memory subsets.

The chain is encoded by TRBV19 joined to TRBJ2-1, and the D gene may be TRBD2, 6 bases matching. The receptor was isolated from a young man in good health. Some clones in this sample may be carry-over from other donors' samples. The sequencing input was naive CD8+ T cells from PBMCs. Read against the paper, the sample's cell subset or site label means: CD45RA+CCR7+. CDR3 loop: CASRHLRGKQFF. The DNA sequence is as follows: TGTGCCAGTAGACACCTTCGGGGGAAGCAGTTCTTC.